This T cell receptor beta chain was identified in a study of beta chain features in type 1 diabetes. Study conclusions and caveats: Across all four CD4+ subsets, people with type 1 diabetes showed modestly shorter TCRB CDR3s.

The CDR3 is made up of 15 amino acids. V lost 2 bases, J lost 2 bases, and 11 bases lay in between. In germline, CDR1 is SGDLS, CDR2 YYNGEE. CD45RO/CCR7/CD25/CD127/CD95/CD27 separated CD4+ naive, central memory, regulatory and stem cell-like memory cells by sorting. Points on this clone: As yet, its antigen is unknown.

Since all of the isolated RNA was reverse transcribed, expressed TCRB transcripts were what got sequenced. Only in-frame clones appear in the TCRdb table, and some are missing; sequencing was by immunoSEQ multiplex PCR. Among 300,000 or so clones listed, roughly 9% were seen once. The sequence was collected from a man aged 30-40 years with type 1 diabetes. Sequenced material: central memory CD4+ T cells from blood. The chain joins TRBV9 to TRBJ2-1; TRBD2 is a possible D gene (7 bases). DNA for the CDR3: TGTGCCAGCAGCGTGGCGGGGGCCCCCTACAATGAGCAGTTCTTC. The encoded protein is CASSVAGAPYNEQFF.